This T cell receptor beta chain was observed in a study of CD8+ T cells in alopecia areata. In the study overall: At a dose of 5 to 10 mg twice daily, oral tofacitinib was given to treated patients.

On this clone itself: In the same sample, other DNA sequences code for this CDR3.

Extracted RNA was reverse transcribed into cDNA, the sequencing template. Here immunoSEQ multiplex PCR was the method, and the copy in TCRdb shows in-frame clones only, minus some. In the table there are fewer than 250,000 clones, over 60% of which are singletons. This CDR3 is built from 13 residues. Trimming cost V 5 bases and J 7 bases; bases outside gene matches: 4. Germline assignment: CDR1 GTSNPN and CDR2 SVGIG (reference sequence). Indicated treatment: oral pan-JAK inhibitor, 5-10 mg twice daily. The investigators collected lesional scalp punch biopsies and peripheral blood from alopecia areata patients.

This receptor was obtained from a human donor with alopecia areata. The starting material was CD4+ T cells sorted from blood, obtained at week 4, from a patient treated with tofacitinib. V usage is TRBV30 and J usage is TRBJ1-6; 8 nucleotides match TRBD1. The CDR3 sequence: CAWSGQGNSPLHF. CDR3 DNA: TGTGCCTGGTCCGGACAGGGCAATTCACCCCTCCACTTT.